One sample yielded the 14 T cell receptor beta chains listed below, sequenced in a study of cytomegalovirus exposure and HLA in healthy donors. Vbeta (60) and Jbeta (13) primers were used in the PCR. The table came from immunoSEQ multiplex PCR; TCRdb's copy has only in-frame clones and leaves some out. The table has more than 100,000 clones, less than 85% seen once. Sequencing was performed on PBMCs. These receptors all stem from a woman aged 40 to 50 in good health and CMV-seronegative.

Worth noting for this clone: The sample contains more than one DNA sequence encoding this CDR3. The rearrangement links TRBV18 to TRBJ1-5; perhaps TRBD1 as D (6 bases). The germline V gene encodes CDR1 KGHSH and CDR2 LQKENI. CDR3 length equals 14 residues. Trimming shortened V by 3 bases and J by 4 bases, and 10 bases separated the two germline ends. The CDR3 DNA reads as TGTGCCAGCTCACCCCGGGACACAAATCAGCCCCAGCATTTT. It codes for CASSPRDTNQPQHF.

This clone was found once. The chain is built from TRBV30 and TRBJ2-1; TRBD2 aligns across 7 bases. In germline, CDR1 is GTSNPN, CDR2 SVGIG (reference sequence). The CDR3 loop spans 12 amino acids. With V trimmed by 5 bases and J by 7 bases, 5 bases remained unmatched. CDR3 sequence (DNA): TGTGCCTGGTCCCCGGGAGGAAATGAGCAGTTCTTC. Translating gives CAWSPGGNEQFF.

The chain joins TRBV6-4 to TRBJ2-5; 10 bases align to TRBD2. The CDR3 has 15 amino acids. Germline V gives CDR1 MRHNA, CDR2 SNTAGT. J gave up 3 bases and V 9 bases, and 10 bases lay outside the gene matches. The CDR3 reads CARSPLAGGEETQYF. The CDR3, as DNA: TGTGCCAGATCACCTTTAGCGGGAGGAGAAGAGACCCAGTACTTC.

The CDR3 DNA reads as TGTGCCAGCACCACGGACAGGGGAGGAAATGGCTACACCTTC. Protein product: CASTTDRGGNGYTF. The J gene is TRBJ1-2, the V gene TRBV9; 9 bases fit TRBD1. The CDR3 sequence is 14 residues long. V was clipped by 6 bases and J by 6 bases; unmatched bases: 9. Germline CDR1 SGDLS, CDR2 YYNGEE.

The chain recombines TRBV5-1 with TRBJ2-6; 9 positions agree with TRBD1. Germline values: CDR1 SGHRS, CDR2 YFSETQ. Unmatched junction bases numbered 8, after V lost 0 bases and J lost 4 bases. CDR3 length: 18 amino acids. The CDR3 protein is CASSLEGQGLSGANVLTF. CDR3 bases: TGCGCCAGCAGCTTGGAGGGACAGGGTCTTTCCGGGGCCAACGTCCTGACTTTC. Filled out from reference TRBV5-1 and TRBJ2-6, the complete variable domain reads KAGVTQTPRYLIKTRGQQVTLSCSPISGHRSVSWYQQTPGQGLQFLFEYFSETQRNKGNFPGRFSGRQFSNSRSEMNVSTLELGDSALYLCASSLEGQGLSGANVLTFGAGSRLTVL.

In this sample, this clone turned up a few times. The chain couples TRBV7-8 to TRBJ2-5, with 7 nucleotides matching TRBD2. Trimming removed 5 bases from V and 4 bases from J; junction bases left unmatched: 10. The CDR3 is 15 amino acids. Germline CDR1 SGHVS, CDR2 FQNEAQ. This chain's CDR3 is CASSPSGSGGETQYF. The CDR3 DNA reads as TGTGCCAGCAGCCCGAGCGGTTCGGGGGGAGAGACCCAGTACTTC.

This sequence joins TRBV4-1 and TRBJ2-3, with a tentative D call TRBD1 (5 bases). CDR1 and CDR2 from the germline V gene are MGHRA and YSYEKL. The CDR3 totals 13 residues. The V end was cut by 4 bases, the J end by 2 bases, with 7 bases between. The CDR3 DNA follows: TGCGCCAGCAGCCCCAGGGTCACAGATACGCAGTATTTT. Translated, it gives CASSPRVTDTQYF.

This rearrangement joins TRBV7-9 to TRBJ1-5, with D unresolved. CDR1 is SEHNR and CDR2 is FQNEAQ in the germline V gene (reference sequence). V dropped 5 bases and J dropped 1 base, with 6 bases sitting between them. The length of the CDR3 is 13 residues. The DNA of the CDR3 is TGTGCCAGCAGCGGAGGGAGCAATCAGCCCCAGCATTTT. It specifies CASSGGSNQPQHF.

The rearrangement uses TRBV5-1 and TRBJ2-3, with 7 bases identical to TRBD2. Losses at the gene ends were 4 bases for V and 0 bases for J; bases not matched to a gene: 8. The length of the CDR3 is 16 residues. Germline V gene lookup returns CDR1 SGHRS and CDR2 YFSETQ. CDR3 nucleotides: TGCGCCAGCAGCGTGTTGGGCGGGGGTAGCACAGATACGCAGTATTTT. As protein: CASSVLGGGSTDTQYF.

This rearrangement joins TRBV15 to TRBJ1-1, with TRBD1 matching over 7 bases. V lost 8 bases to trimming and J lost 5 bases; unmatched junction nucleotides: 14. The CDR3 is made up of 15 amino acids. Germline V gives CDR1 LNHNV, CDR2 YYDKDF (reference sequence). CDR3 loop: CATQDHRGVRTEAFF. The CDR3 DNA sequence: TGTGCCACCCAAGACCACAGGGGAGTAAGGACTGAAGCTTTCTTT. The variable domain in full, with the rest retrieved from reference TRBV15 and TRBJ1-1, is DAMVIQNPRYQVTQFGKPVTLSCSQTLNHNVMYWYQQKSSQAPKLLFHYYDKDFNNEADTPDNFQSRRPNTSFCFLDIRSPGLGDTAMYLCATQDHRGVRTEAFFGQGTRLTVV.

V usage is TRBV5-1 and J usage is TRBJ2-7, with D possibly matching TRBD2 (5 bases). This CDR3 is 14 amino acids long. V was pared by 4 bases and J by 4 bases, with 15 bases between. Germline V gene sequence: CDR1 SGHRS, CDR2 YFSETQ. The CDR3 loop reads CASSPAERRYEQYF. DNA for the CDR3: TGCGCCAGCAGCCCAGCGGAGAGGAGGTACGAGCAGTACTTC.

This chain uses TRBV4-3 with TRBJ2-6; 7 bases align to TRBD1. The CDR3 has 20 amino acids. Unmatched junction bases numbered 15, after V lost 4 bases and J lost 0 bases. Germline V gene lookup returns CDR1 LGHNA and CDR2 YSLEER. The CDR3 DNA is TGCGCCAGCAGCCTCTTACCTCCGGGACAGATCCTCTCTGGGGCCAACGTCCTGACTTTC. Translation: CASSLLPPGQILSGANVLTF.

The chain joins TRBV18 to TRBJ2-1; 11 nucleotides agree with TRBD1. The CDR3 sequence is 18 residues long. Germline V lookup: CDR1 KGHSH, CDR2 LQKENI. V dropped 2 bases and J dropped 5; count of bases not matched to a gene: 11. Here the CDR3 reads CASSPVKTGQGVHNEQFF. The CDR3 nucleotides read TGTGCCAGCTCACCAGTGAAGACGGGACAGGGGGTCCACAATGAGCAGTTCTTC.

The chain joins TRBV27 to TRBJ1-2, with 8 nucleotides matching TRBD1. This CDR3 has 16 residues. Germline trimming cut 5 bases from V and 5 bases from J; bases unmatched to any gene: 13. CDR1 and CDR2 (germline): MNHEY, SMNVEV (reference sequence). As DNA, the CDR3 is TGTGCCAGCAGTCCCCCAGGGGGCGCTTACGGATATGGCTACACCTTC. Amino acids: CASSPPGGAYGYGYTF.